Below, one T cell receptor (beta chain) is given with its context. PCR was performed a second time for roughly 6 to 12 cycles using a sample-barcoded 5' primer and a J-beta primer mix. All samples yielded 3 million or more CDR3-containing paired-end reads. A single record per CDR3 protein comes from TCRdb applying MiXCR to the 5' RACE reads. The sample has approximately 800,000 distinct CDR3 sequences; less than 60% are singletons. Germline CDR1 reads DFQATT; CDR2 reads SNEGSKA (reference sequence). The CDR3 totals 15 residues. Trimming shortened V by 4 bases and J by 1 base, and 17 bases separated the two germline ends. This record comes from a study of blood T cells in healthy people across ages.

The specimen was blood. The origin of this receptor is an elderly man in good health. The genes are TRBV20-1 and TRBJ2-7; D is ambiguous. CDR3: CSATEDGRVSYEQYF. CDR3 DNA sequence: TGCAGTGCTACTGAGGACGGTAGGGTATCCTACGAGCAGTACTTC.